These 15 T cell receptor beta chains were all obtained from the same sample, sequenced in a study of blood T cell repertoires in COVID-19. Produced via immunoSEQ multiplex PCR; TCRdb's table is partial and in-frame only. Seen here are tens of thousands of clones, about 92% observed once, and the top ten hold around 1.3%. Source material: peripheral blood. These receptors were obtained from a man between 60 and 70 years old with acute or convalescent COVID-19.

This sequence joins TRBV5-4 and TRBJ1-1; 8 nucleotides line up with TRBD1. This CDR3 contains 14 residues. Germline V gene sequence: CDR1 SGHNT, CDR2 YYREEE (reference sequence). The V and J ends lost 4 bases and 3 bases, in that order; junction bases with no gene match: 5. The CDR3 loop reads CASSPADRDTEAFF. Written as DNA, the CDR3 is TGTGCCAGCAGCCCCGCGGACAGGGACACTGAAGCTTTCTTT.

CDR3 coding DNA: TGTGCCTGGAAGGGACAGGGGGACGGTTCACCCCTCCACTTT. This gives the protein CAWKGQGDGSPLHF. The V and J genes are TRBV30 and TRBJ1-6; TRBD1 agrees at 11 bases. CDR1 is GTSNPN, CDR2 SVGIG, per germline (reference sequence). J lost 9 bases, V lost 4 bases, and 5 bases had no gene match. The CDR3 spans 14 residues.

The genes are TRBV25-1 and TRBJ1-2; 9 bases map to TRBD1. CDR1 and CDR2 from the germline V gene are MGHDK and SYGVNS. The CDR3 is made up of 13 amino acids. Germline trimming cut 2 bases from V and 5 bases from J; bases unmatched to any gene: 0. CDR3 DNA: TGTGCCAGCAGTGAAGGGACAGGGTATGGCTACACCTTC. Translated, it gives CASSEGTGYGYTF.

V is TRBV5-1 and J is TRBJ1-4, with D uncertain. CDR3 length: 14 residues. The ends were cut back, 2 bases at V and 3 bases at J, with 8 bases in the middle. CDR1 and CDR2 from the germline V gene are SGHRS and YFSETQ. The chain's CDR3 is CASSLEGSNEKLFF. The CDR3 region has the DNA TGCGCCAGCAGCTTAGAGGGATCTAATGAAAAACTGTTTTTT.

The chain has TRBV30 and TRBJ1-2; D unclear. Germline V gene sequence: CDR1 GTSNPN, CDR2 SVGIG (reference sequence). V was pared by 2 bases and J by 1 base, with 11 bases between. The CDR3 extends over 14 amino acids. The CDR3, as DNA: TGTGCCTGGAGTCGCCAGGCCCTTAACTATGGCTACACCTTC. Translation gives CAWSRQALNYGYTF.

The chain recombines TRBV11-2 with TRBJ1-1; tentative D call: TRBD1 (5 bases). With 0 bases removed from V and 12 bases from J, the gap between germline ends came to 14 bases. The CDR3 totals 13 residues. CDR1 is SGHAT, CDR2 FQNNGV, per germline. The CDR3 nucleotides are TGTGCCAGCAGCTTAGATCGGGGACTTATAACTTTCTTT. Residues: CASSLDRGLITFF.

This rearrangement joins TRBV6-4 to TRBJ2-1, with TRBD2 matching over 8 bases. Germline assignment: CDR1 MRHNA and CDR2 SNTAGT. Trimming at V came to 0 bases and at J to 6 bases, leaving 4 bases not matched to a gene. The CDR3 totals 15 residues. The CDR3 sequence is CASSDSPGGGNEQFF. CDR3 nucleotides: TGTGCCAGCAGTGACTCTCCGGGGGGGGGCAATGAGCAGTTCTTC.

The chain is built from TRBV13 and TRBJ2-6; D is unclear. The CDR3 runs to 15 residues. V lost 2 bases, J lost 0 bases, and 5 bases lay in between. CDR1 and CDR2 from the germline V gene are PRHDT and FYEKMQ (reference sequence). CDR3 sequence: CASSLPGSGANVLTF. CDR3 DNA: TGTGCCAGCAGCTTACCCGGCTCTGGGGCCAACGTCCTGACTTTC. Full variable domain (rest looked up from reference TRBV13 and TRBJ2-6): AAGVIQSPRHLIKEKRETATLKCYPIPRHDTVYWYQQGPGQDPQFLISFYEKMQSDKGSIPDRFSAQQFSDYHSELNMSSLELGDSALYFCASSLPGSGANVLTFGAGSRLTVL.

The CDR3 DNA is TGTGCCAGCAGCCCCACCCGGGGGGATCAGCCCCAGCATTTT. This encodes CASSPTRGDQPQHF. This chain joins TRBV7-9 and TRBJ1-5; D possibly corresponds to TRBD1 (5 bases). Trimming took off 5 bases at V and 5 bases at J, with 13 bases between the two ends. Per germline, CDR1 SEHNR and CDR2 FQNEAQ (reference sequence). This CDR3 is 14 amino acids long. Filled out from reference TRBV7-9 and TRBJ1-5, the complete variable domain reads DTGVSQNPRHKITKRGQNVTFRCDPISEHNRLYWYRQTLGQGPEFLTYFQNEAQLEKSRLLSDRFSAERPKGSFSTLEIQRTEQGDSAMYLCASSPTRGDQPQHFGDGTRLSIL.

J is TRBJ1-3 and V is TRBV24-1; D is uncertain. Trimming pared 12 bases from V and 4 bases from J, leaving 12 bases between. CDR3 size: 12 residues. Looked up from germline, CDR1 is KGHDR and CDR2 is SFDVKD. DNA for the CDR3: TGTGCCTCCCCTGGTGGCGGAAACACCATATATTTT. Protein: CASPGGGNTIYF.

The chain recombines TRBV5-1 with TRBJ2-1; 9 positions match TRBD1. Losses at the gene ends were 1 base for V and 4 bases for J; bases not matched to a gene: 6. The CDR3 contains 16 residues. Germline CDR1 reads SGHRS; CDR2 reads YFSETQ. CDR3 coding DNA: TGCGCCAGCAGCTTGTTTTCCGGGACAGGGTACAATGAGCAGTTCTTC. Translation gives CASSLFSGTGYNEQFF.

In its sample, this clone was seen once. The chain uses TRBV11-2 and TRBJ1-6; TRBD1 aligns across 8 bases. The CDR3 has 14 amino acids. J was trimmed by 9 bases and V by 3 bases; bases with no gene match: 4. Germline loops: CDR1 SGHAT, CDR2 FQNNGV. CDR3 loop: CASSFRTGFSPLHF. The CDR3 DNA sequence: TGTGCCAGCAGCTTTCGGACAGGGTTTTCACCCCTCCACTTT.

CDR3 DNA: TGTGCCAGCAGCTTGGATCATGGGGCCAGGGCCTCCAATGAGCAGTTCTTC. This sequence encodes CASSLDHGARASNEQFF. The V call is TRBV5-8, the J call TRBJ2-1; TRBD1 might be the D (5 bases). Deletions cut 0 bases from V and 6 bases from J, with 19 bases between. Germline assignment: CDR1 SGHTS and CDR2 YDEGEE. CDR3 size: 17 residues.

This sequence joins TRBV2 and TRBJ2-3; 14 bases line up with TRBD2. With 8 bases clipped from V and 2 bases from J, the junction kept 12 bases outside the gene matches. The CDR3 consists of 18 residues. CDR1 is SNHLY, CDR2 FYNNEI, per germline. CDR3: CASSGTSGGKRNTDTQYF. DNA for the CDR3: TGTGCCAGCTCCGGGACTAGCGGGGGAAAGAGGAACACAGATACGCAGTATTTT.

This clone appeared a single time. This chain uses TRBV24-1 with TRBJ2-1; 8 bases match TRBD2. Germline CDR1 reads KGHDR; CDR2 reads SFDVKD. V shed 9 bases, J shed 4 bases, and the junction held 13 bases outside the gene matches. The CDR3 has 16 amino acids. The CDR3 region has the DNA TGTGCCACCCCCCTTAGCGCGGGGGGTCAATACAATGAGCAGTTCTTC. This sequence encodes CATPLSAGGQYNEQFF.